This T cell receptor (beta chain) was documented in a study of cytotoxic CD8 clonotypes in ibrutinib-treated CLL. Assay: immunoSEQ multiplex PCR; the TCRdb copy retains only in-frame clones and omits some. This sample has some 130,000 clones, with approximately 85% found just once. The CDR3 extends over 15 amino acids. Deletions cut 1 base from V and 5 bases from J, with 14 bases between. CDR1 and CDR2 from the germline V gene are LGHNA and YSLEER. The genes are TRBV4-3 and TRBJ1-2, with D possibly TRBD1 on 5 matching bases. The sample here was PBMCs, taken after 24 months of ibrutinib treatment. The TCR was taken from a human donor with chronic lymphocytic leukemia. The CDR3 region is CASSQGQRTSYGYTF. CDR3 bases: TGCGCCAGCAGCCAAGGTCAACGGACATCTTATGGCTACACCTTC.